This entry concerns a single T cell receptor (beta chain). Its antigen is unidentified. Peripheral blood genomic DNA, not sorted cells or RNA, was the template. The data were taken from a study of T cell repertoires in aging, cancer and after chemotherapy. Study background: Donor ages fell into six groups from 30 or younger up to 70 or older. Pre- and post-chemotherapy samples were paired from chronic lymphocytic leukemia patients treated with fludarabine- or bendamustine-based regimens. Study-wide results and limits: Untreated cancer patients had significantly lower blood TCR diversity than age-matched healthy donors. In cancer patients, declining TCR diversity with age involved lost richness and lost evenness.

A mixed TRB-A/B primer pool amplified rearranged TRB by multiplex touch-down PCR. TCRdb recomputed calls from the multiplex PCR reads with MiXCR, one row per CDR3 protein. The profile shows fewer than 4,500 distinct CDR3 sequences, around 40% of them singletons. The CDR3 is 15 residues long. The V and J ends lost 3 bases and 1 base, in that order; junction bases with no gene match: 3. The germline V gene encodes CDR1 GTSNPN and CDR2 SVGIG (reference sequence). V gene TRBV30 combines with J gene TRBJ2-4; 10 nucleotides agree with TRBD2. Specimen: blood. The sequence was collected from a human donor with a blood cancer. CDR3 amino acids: CAWRKAGGAKNIQYF. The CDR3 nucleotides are TGTGCCTGGAGGAAAGCGGGGGGGGCCAAAAACATTCAGTACTTC.